Listed below are T cell receptor beta chains from one sample, sequenced in a study of T cell responses to AZD1222 COVID-19 vaccine. Sequencing used immunoSEQ multiplex PCR; TCRdb keeps in-frame clones, though not all of them. The sample consists of about 99,000 clones, 87% of them appearing once. This specimen was peripheral blood, taken on day 0 of AZD1222 vaccination. The receptors stem from an adult in good health. Each CDR3 is given with its conserved first and last residue. The order of the fields is CDR3 DNA, CDR3 protein, CDR3 length, clone size, V gene, D gene, J gene. A D gene is named only where the DNA matches it firmly. Clone size, where shown, is once, few, many, or a class for clones that have expanded.

TGTGCCAGCAGCCCTTCCCCCGGGGAGTCTGGGGCCAACGTCCTGACTTTC,CASSPSPGESGANVLTF,17,NA,TRBV13,NA,TRBJ2-6
TGTGCCAGCAGCTTAGAAGGAGCGGGGTGGAATGAGCAGTTCTTC,CASSLEGAGWNEQFF,15,NA,TRBV7-2,TRBD2,TRBJ2-1
TGTGCCAGCAGCACCCGGACATTTTATGGCTACACCTTC,CASSTRTFYGYTF,13,NA,TRBV5-4,NA,TRBJ1-2
TGTGCCAGCAGCTCGGACAATTACAATGAGCAGTTCTTC,CASSSDNYNEQFF,13,NA,TRBV3-1/TRBV3-2,NA,TRBJ2-1
TGTGCCAGCAGCGCCAGCTCCCCACAGGGGGCGCCGGGAAACACCATATATTTT,CASSASSPQGAPGNTIYF,18,NA,TRBV5-1,TRBD1,TRBJ1-3
TGTGCCAGCAGGCTGGGGGGGGAGACCCAGTACTTC,CASRLGGETQYF,12,NA,TRBV2,TRBD2,TRBJ2-5
TGTGCCAGCAGCGTGGGTCAGGGGAGGACTGAAGCTTTCTTT,CASSVGQGRTEAFF,14,NA,TRBV5-4,NA,TRBJ1-1
TGTGCCAGCAGCCGAGAGGGGCTTGAAGCTTTCTTT,CASSREGLEAFF,12,NA,TRBV5-6,NA,TRBJ1-1
TGCAGCGTTGAACAGGGTGTGTCCACAGATACGCAGTATTTT,CSVEQGVSTDTQYF,14,NA,TRBV29-1,NA,TRBJ2-3
TGTGCCAGCAGTTCCCCCAATGGCTACACCTTC,CASSSPNGYTF,11,once,TRBV6-5,NA,TRBJ1-2
TGTGCCAGCAGACCATTGGGGGCCCGGGGTTATGAGCAGTTCTTC,CASRPLGARGYEQFF,15,NA,TRBV3-1/TRBV3-2,NA,TRBJ2-1
TGTGCCAGCAGCCGTGGGGGGAGCAATCAGCCCCAGCATTTT,CASSRGGSNQPQHF,14,NA,TRBV11-2,NA,TRBJ1-5
TGTGCCAGCAGCCTATTAGCCGGGGAGCTGTTTTTT,CASSLLAGELFF,12,NA,TRBV5-1,NA,TRBJ2-2
TGTGCCGCAAGAACAGGGGCTTCCGAGCAGTTCTTC,CAARTGASEQFF,12,NA,TRBV6-5,TRBD1,TRBJ2-1
TGTGCCAGCAGTTTTGGCCCGGCCGGGGAGCTGTTTTTT,CASSFGPAGELFF,13,NA,TRBV12-3/TRBV12-4,NA,TRBJ2-2
TGTGCCAGCTCACTACCGGATAAAAGAGGTTGGAATTCACCCCTCCACTTT,CASSLPDKRGWNSPLHF,17,NA,TRBV18,NA,TRBJ1-6
TGTGCCAGCAGCCATGCGATCCCCGGGTCTGAAGCTTTCTTT,CASSHAIPGSEAFF,14,NA,TRBV14,NA,TRBJ1-1
TGTGCCAGTAGTGGGTGGAGAGATACGCAGTATTTT,CASSGWRDTQYF,12,NA,TRBV19,NA,TRBJ2-3
TGTGCCAGCAGTTTTGGTGGGCCGGGCAATCAGCCCCAGCATTTT,CASSFGGPGNQPQHF,15,NA,TRBV27,NA,TRBJ1-5
TGTGCCAGCAGCGCGTGGGGGGGTACTGGAAACACCATATATTTT,CASSAWGGTGNTIYF,15,NA,TRBV9,NA,TRBJ1-3
TGTGCCAGCAGCACCAACAGGGAAGCCGGGGAGCTGTTTTTT,CASSTNREAGELFF,14,NA,TRBV21-1,NA,TRBJ2-2
TGTGCCATCAGTGAGGGGCTAATCCCAGATACGCAGTATTTT,CAISEGLIPDTQYF,14,NA,TRBV10-3,NA,TRBJ2-3
TGCAGTGCTACCCTGAACTACGAGCAGTACTTC,CSATLNYEQYF,11,NA,TRBV20-1,NA,TRBJ2-7
TGTGCCTGGCGGACAGGGATAAATGAAAAACTGTTTTTT,CAWRTGINEKLFF,13,NA,TRBV30,TRBD1,TRBJ1-4
TGTGCCAGCAGCCCGAGGACAGGGAGGGACACTGAAGCTTTCTTT,CASSPRTGRDTEAFF,15,NA,TRBV7-2,TRBD1,TRBJ1-1
TGTGCCAGCAGTCCCCACGGTCAGGGGGTGTTCGGGCAGCCCCAGCATTTT,CASSPHGQGVFGQPQHF,17,NA,TRBV27,TRBD1,TRBJ1-5
TGCGCCAGCAGCTTGGGGACAGCCTCCCTTAATGAAAAACTGTTTTTT,CASSLGTASLNEKLFF,16,NA,TRBV5-1,NA,TRBJ1-4
TGTGCCAGCAGCCAACAACATAGCTCCTACAATGAGCAGTTCTTC,CASSQQHSSYNEQFF,15,NA,TRBV3-1/TRBV3-2,NA,TRBJ2-1
TGTGCCAGCAGACCCGGGACAGGGAGGGATGAGCAGTTCTTC,CASRPGTGRDEQFF,14,NA,TRBV6-6,TRBD1,TRBJ2-1
TGTGCCAGCAGCCCTGGTTCTCAGCCCCAGCATTTT,CASSPGSQPQHF,12,NA,TRBV2,NA,TRBJ1-5
TGTGCCAGCAGCTTTCAGGGGACTAACTATGGCTACACCTTC,CASSFQGTNYGYTF,14,NA,TRBV7-9,NA,TRBJ1-2
TGTGCCACCAGCAGTGCACTAGCGGGAGTGCGGGAGACCCAGTACTTC,CATSSALAGVRETQYF,16,NA,TRBV15,TRBD2,TRBJ2-5
TGTGCCAGCAGTTCTCAGGGGGCGAACTCACCCCTCCACTTT,CASSSQGANSPLHF,14,NA,TRBV6-5,TRBD1,TRBJ1-6
TGTGCCAGCAGCTTGGGAGCCTCGGGTAACTATGGCTACACCTTC,CASSLGASGNYGYTF,15,NA,TRBV5-6,NA,TRBJ1-2
TGTGCCAGCAGCTTGGAGCAGGGCATAGGAAACACCATATATTTT,CASSLEQGIGNTIYF,15,NA,TRBV5-4,NA,TRBJ1-3
TGTGCCAGCAGCGTGACAGGTCAGTTCGGTGAGCAGTTCTTC,CASSVTGQFGEQFF,14,NA,TRBV5-6,NA,TRBJ2-1
TGTGCCAGCAGCTTAGGGCGCGGGAATGAAAAACTGTTTTTT,CASSLGRGNEKLFF,14,NA,TRBV11-2,NA,TRBJ1-4
TGTGCCATAAATTACGGGGGGGATACGCAGTATTTT,CAINYGGDTQYF,12,NA,TRBV10-3,TRBD2,TRBJ2-3
TGCGCCAGCGACCGACCGAGGACGCAACATAGCACAGATACGCAGTATTTT,CASDRPRTQHSTDTQYF,17,once,TRBV10-1,NA,TRBJ2-3
TGTGCCAGCAATGTTAGGAGGGGTGGCAATGAGCAGTTCTTC,CASNVRRGGNEQFF,14,NA,TRBV27,NA,TRBJ2-1
TGTGCCAGCAGTTACCGGGAAGAGGTGCAGTTCTTC,CASSYREEVQFF,12,few,TRBV6-2/TRBV6-3,NA,TRBJ2-1
TGTGCTAGCGCCACGGGGACAGGGGCCGGTACGCAGTATTTT,CASATGTGAGTQYF,14,NA,TRBV12-5,TRBD1,TRBJ2-3
TGTGCCAGTAGGAGGACAGCGGGCACTGAAGCTTTCTTT,CASRRTAGTEAFF,13,NA,TRBV19,NA,TRBJ1-1
TGTGCCAGCACTCCTGGGTGGGCGAGGACTGAAGCTTTCTTT,CASTPGWARTEAFF,14,NA,TRBV6-5,NA,TRBJ1-1
TGTGCCAGCAGTGAAGTAAGCCGGCCCCAGCATTTT,CASSEVSRPQHF,12,NA,TRBV6-1,NA,TRBJ1-5
TGCAGCGTTGCGGGGACAGGGGGCTCTGGAAACACCATATATTTT,CSVAGTGGSGNTIYF,15,NA,TRBV29-1,TRBD1,TRBJ1-3
TGTGCCAGCAGCTTCAGCGAAGAGACCCAGTACTTC,CASSFSEETQYF,12,NA,TRBV7-8,NA,TRBJ2-5
TGTGCCAGCAGCTTAGGAAGGGACAAGGTGATCAGCAATCAGCCCCAGCATTTT,CASSLGRDKVISNQPQHF,18,NA,TRBV7-2,NA,TRBJ1-5
TGTGCCAGCAGCCAAGGGGTGGGGGCTAACTATGGCTACACCTTC,CASSQGVGANYGYTF,15,NA,TRBV14,NA,TRBJ1-2
TGTGCCTCCGGACAGGGAGGAGATTCACCCCTCCACTTT,CASGQGGDSPLHF,13,NA,TRBV30,TRBD1,TRBJ1-6
TGTGCCAGCACACGTGGGGTGAGCGCCTACAATGAGCAGTTCTTC,CASTRGVSAYNEQFF,15,NA,TRBV6-6,NA,TRBJ2-1
TGTGCCAGCAGCCAAGCGGGGACAGGGCAAAATCAGCCCCAGCATTTT,CASSQAGTGQNQPQHF,16,once,TRBV7-2,TRBD1,TRBJ1-5
TGTGCCAGTAGTATCTACAGGGGGCAGTCACCCCTCCACTTT,CASSIYRGQSPLHF,14,NA,TRBV19,TRBD1,TRBJ1-6
TGTGCCAGCAGCTTGGGACAGGGAACAGGTGGGGCCAACGTCCTGACTTTC,CASSLGQGTGGANVLTF,17,NA,TRBV7-8,TRBD1,TRBJ2-6
TGTGCCAGCAGCACCGCCCCGAACACTGAAGCTTTCTTT,CASSTAPNTEAFF,13,NA,TRBV25-1,NA,TRBJ1-1
TGTGCCAGCAGCTTGGAGGGACAGGGGTCGTATGGCTACACCTTC,CASSLEGQGSYGYTF,15,NA,TRBV5-5,TRBD1,TRBJ1-2
TGTGCCAGCAGTTTACCCGGGAACACTGAAGCTTTCTTT,CASSLPGNTEAFF,13,NA,TRBV12-3/TRBV12-4,NA,TRBJ1-1
TGTGCCAGCAGCTCAGGACAGAGATCTAACTATGGCTACACCTTC,CASSSGQRSNYGYTF,15,NA,TRBV7-2,NA,TRBJ1-2
TGTGCCTGGAGGGTTAGAGGGCTCCTAGAGGCGCAGTTCTTC,CAWRVRGLLEAQFF,14,NA,TRBV30,NA,TRBJ2-1